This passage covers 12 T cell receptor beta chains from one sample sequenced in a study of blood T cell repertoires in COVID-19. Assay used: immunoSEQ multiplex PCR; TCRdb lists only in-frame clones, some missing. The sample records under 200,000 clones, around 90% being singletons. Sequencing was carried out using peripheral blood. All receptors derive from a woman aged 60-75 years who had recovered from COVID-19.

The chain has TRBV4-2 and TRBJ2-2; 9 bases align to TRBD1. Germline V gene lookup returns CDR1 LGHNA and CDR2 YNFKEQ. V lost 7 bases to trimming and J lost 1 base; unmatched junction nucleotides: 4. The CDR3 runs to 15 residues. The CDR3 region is CASNRGQGNTGELFF. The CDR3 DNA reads TGTGCCAGCAACCGGGGACAGGGGAACACCGGGGAGCTGTTTTTT.

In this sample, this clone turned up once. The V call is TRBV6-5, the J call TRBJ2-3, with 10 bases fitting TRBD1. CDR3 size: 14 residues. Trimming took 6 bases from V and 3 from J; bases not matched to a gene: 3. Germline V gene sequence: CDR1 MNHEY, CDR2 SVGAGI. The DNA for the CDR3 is TGTGCCAGCAGGATGGACAGGGGGACAGATACGCAGTATTTT. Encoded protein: CASRMDRGTDTQYF.

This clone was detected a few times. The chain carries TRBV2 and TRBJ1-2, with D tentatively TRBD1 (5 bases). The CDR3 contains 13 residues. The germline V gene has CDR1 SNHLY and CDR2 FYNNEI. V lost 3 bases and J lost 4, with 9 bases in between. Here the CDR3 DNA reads TGTGCCAGCAGTGAGCAGGGCGGCTATGGCTACACCTTC. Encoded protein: CASSEQGGYGYTF.

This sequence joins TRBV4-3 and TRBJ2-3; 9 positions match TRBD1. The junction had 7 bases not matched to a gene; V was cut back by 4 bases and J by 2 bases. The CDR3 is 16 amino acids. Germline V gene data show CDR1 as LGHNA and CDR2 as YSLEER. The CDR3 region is CASSLGRDRVTDTQYF. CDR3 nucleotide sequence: TGCGCCAGCAGCCTGGGGCGGGACAGGGTCACAGATACGCAGTATTTT.

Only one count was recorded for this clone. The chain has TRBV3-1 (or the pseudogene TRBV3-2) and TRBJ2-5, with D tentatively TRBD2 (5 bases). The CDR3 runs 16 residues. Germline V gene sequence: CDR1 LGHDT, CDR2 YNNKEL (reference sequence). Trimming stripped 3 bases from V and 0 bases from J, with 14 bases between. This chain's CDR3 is CASSQAGRANQETQYF. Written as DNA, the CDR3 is TGTGCCAGCAGCCAGGCCGGGCGGGCGAACCAAGAGACCCAGTACTTC.

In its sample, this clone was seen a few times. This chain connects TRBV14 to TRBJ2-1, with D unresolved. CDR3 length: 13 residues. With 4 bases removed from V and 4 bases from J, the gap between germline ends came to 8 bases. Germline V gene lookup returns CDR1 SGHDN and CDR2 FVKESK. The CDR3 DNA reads TGTGCCAGCAGCCTCGCAGGATACAATGAGCAGTTCTTC. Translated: CASSLAGYNEQFF.

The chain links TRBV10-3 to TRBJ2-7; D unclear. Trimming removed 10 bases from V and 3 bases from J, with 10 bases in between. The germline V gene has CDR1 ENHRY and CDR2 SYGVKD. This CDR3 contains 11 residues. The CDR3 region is CANGAGYEQYF. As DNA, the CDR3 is TGTGCCAACGGCGCAGGCTACGAGCAGTACTTC.

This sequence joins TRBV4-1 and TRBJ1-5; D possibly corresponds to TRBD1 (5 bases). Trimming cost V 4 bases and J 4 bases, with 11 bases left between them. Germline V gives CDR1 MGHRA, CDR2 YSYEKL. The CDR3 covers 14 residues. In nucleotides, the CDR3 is TGCGCCAGCAGCCCCTTGACAGTTAATCAGCCCCAGCATTTT. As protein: CASSPLTVNQPQHF.

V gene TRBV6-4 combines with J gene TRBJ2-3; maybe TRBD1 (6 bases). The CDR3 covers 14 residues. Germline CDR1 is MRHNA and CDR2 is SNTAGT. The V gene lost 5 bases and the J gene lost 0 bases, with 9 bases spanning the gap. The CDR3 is CASSPGHSTDTQYF. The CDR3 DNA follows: TGTGCCAGCAGTCCGGGACACAGCACAGATACGCAGTATTTT.

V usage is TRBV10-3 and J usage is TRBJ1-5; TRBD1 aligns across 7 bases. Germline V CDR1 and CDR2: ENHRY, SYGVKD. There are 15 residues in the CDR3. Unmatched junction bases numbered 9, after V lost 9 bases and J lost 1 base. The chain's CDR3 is CAIDPDRASNQPQHF. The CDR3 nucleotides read TGTGCCATAGATCCAGACAGGGCAAGCAATCAGCCCCAGCATTTT.

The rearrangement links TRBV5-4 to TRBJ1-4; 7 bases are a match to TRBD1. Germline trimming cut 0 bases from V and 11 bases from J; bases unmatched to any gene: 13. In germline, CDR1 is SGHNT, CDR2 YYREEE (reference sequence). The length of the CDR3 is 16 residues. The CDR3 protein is CASSLGTGVEFGKLFF. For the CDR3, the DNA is TGTGCCAGCAGCTTGGGGACAGGAGTAGAATTCGGGAAACTGTTTTTT.

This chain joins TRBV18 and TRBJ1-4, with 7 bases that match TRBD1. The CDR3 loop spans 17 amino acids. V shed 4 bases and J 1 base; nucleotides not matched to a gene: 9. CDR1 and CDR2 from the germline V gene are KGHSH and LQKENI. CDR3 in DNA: TGTGCCAGCTCACTACAGACAGGGATTCAAACTAATGAAAAACTGTTTTTT. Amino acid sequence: CASSLQTGIQTNEKLFF.